The subject of this entry is one T cell receptor (beta chain). What it binds is not known. Profiled with immunoSEQ multiplex PCR; TCRdb holds only in-frame clones, not every one. The sample has just under 65,000 clones; roughly 98% are singletons. The germline V and J ends were trimmed by 4 bases and 7 bases, with 16 bases remaining between them. The CDR3 has 14 amino acids. CDR1 and CDR2 from the germline V gene are MNHNY and SVGAGI (reference sequence). Unstimulated regulatory T cells (CD4+CD25+CD127-), CD4+CD25- non-regulatory cells, CD4 and CD8 cells were FACS-sorted from thawed PBMCs. The sample comes from a study of Tregs in tolerant kidney transplant recipients. Findings and caveats of the study: For some patients, primers changed over time, blocking nucleotide-level comparison. Antigen-driven expansion was suggested because donor-specific Tregs expanded more than all Tregs in tolerant patients.

Material: Tregs from blood, obtained before the transplant. The chain carries TRBV6-6 and TRBJ1-2; tentative D call: TRBD1 (5 bases). This clonotype was sampled from a human donor who received a combined kidney and bone marrow transplant. Here the CDR3 reads CASSLGLGGGGYTF. CDR3 nucleotides: TGTGCCAGCAGTTTGGGTCTGGGGGGTGGTGGCTACACCTTC.